This entry lists 20 T cell receptor beta chains sequenced from one sample in a study of T cell clonality in common variable immunodeficiency. The study, taken as a whole, reports: Common variable immunodeficiency TCR beta sequences reportedly had fewer deletions and N-nucleotide insertions.

The antigens of these receptors remain unknown. TCRdb keeps only in-frame clones here, not all; method: immunoSEQ multiplex PCR. The sample has 17,000 or so clones, none seen only once. Sequencing was carried out using peripheral blood mononuclear cells. Receptors were obtained from a human donor with common variable immunodeficiency.

A note on this clone: The CDR3 end falls 3 residues outside the read, so it is completed with the germline J gene. This chain uses TRBV19 with TRBJ2-2; D uncertain. Germline V gene data show CDR1 as LNHDA and CDR2 as SQIVND (reference sequence). V was shortened by 7 bases and J by 6 bases, with 18 bases between the two germline ends. This CDR3 spans 15 amino acids. CDR3 DNA, as far as it was read: TGTGCCAGTAAGGAGACTGCCCGGGTAGCCGGGGAG. Its protein product is CASKETARVAGE. The whole CDR3 reads CASKETARVAGELFF. The entire variable domain, with the rest obtained from reference TRBV19 and TRBJ2-2, is as follows: DGGITQSPKYLFRKEGQNVTLSCEQNLNHDAMYWYRQDPGQGLRLIYYSQIVNDFQKGDIAEGYSVSREKKESFPLTVTSAQKNPTAFYLCASKETARVAGELFFGEGSRLTVL.

This clone appeared a few times. From the germline J gene comes the end of the CDR3, since the read stops 3 residues before it. V is TRBV19 and J is TRBJ2-7; 10 positions agree with TRBD1. The junction had 7 bases not matched to a gene; V was cut back by 6 bases and J by 2 bases. The CDR3 has 15 residues. Germline-derived CDR1 and CDR2 are LNHDA and SQIVND (reference sequence). Partial CDR3 DNA: TGTGCCAGTAGCCCCGACAGGGGGCGGACCTACGAG. This gives the protein CASSPDRGRTYE. The whole CDR3 sequence reads CASSPDRGRTYEQYF.

This clone was seen more than once but under ten times. With the read ending 3 residues before the CDR3 end, the germline J gene is used to fill in that end. V gene TRBV18 combines with J gene TRBJ2-3; TRBD2 aligns across 8 bases. Germline CDR1 reads KGHSH; CDR2 reads LQKENI. The CDR3 contains 16 residues. With V trimmed by 0 bases and J by 4 bases, 6 bases remained unmatched. The CDR3 region is CASSPPAGGFADTQYF. Partial CDR3 DNA: TGTGCCAGCTCACCACCGGCGGGAGGTTTTGCAGATACG. Full variable domain (missing parts from reference TRBV18 and TRBJ2-3): NAGVMQNPRHLVRRRGQEARLRCSPMKGHSHVYWYRQLPEEGLKFMVYLQKENIIDESGMPKERFSAEFPKEGPSILRIQQVVRGDSAAYFCASSPPAGGFADTQYFGPGTRLTVL.

Ten or more counts support this clone. The read gets to within 3 residues of the CDR3 end, and the germline J gene fills in the rest. Other DNA sequences from this sample encode an identical CDR3 as well. The chain joins TRBV18 to TRBJ2-3; D is possibly TRBD1 (6 bases). The V gene lost 1 base and the J gene lost 2 bases, with 10 bases spanning the gap. This CDR3 has 15 amino acids. Looked up from germline, CDR1 is KGHSH and CDR2 is LQKENI. CDR3 loop: CASSPQAGVTDTQYF. The part of the CDR3 DNA that was read is TGTGCCAGCTCACCACAAGCAGGGGTCACAGATACG. Combining the CDR3 with reference TRBV18 and TRBJ2-3 gives the whole variable domain NAGVMQNPRHLVRRRGQEARLRCSPMKGHSHVYWYRQLPEEGLKFMVYLQKENIIDESGMPKERFSAEFPKEGPSILRIQQVVRGDSAAYFCASSPQAGVTDTQYFGPGTRLTVL.

A word on this clone: The CDR3 end falls 3 residues outside the read, so it is completed with the germline J gene. V and J are TRBV5-6 and TRBJ2-1, with 8 positions matching TRBD2. Unmatched junction bases numbered 3, after V lost 4 bases and J lost 0 bases. CDR1 and CDR2 from the germline V gene are SGHDT and YYEEEE. The CDR3 is 15 residues long. CDR3 amino acids: CASSVAGSSYNEQFF. The part of the CDR3 DNA that was read is TGTGCCAGCAGCGTAGCGGGGAGCTCCTACAATGAG.

As for this clone: Read coverage stops 3 residues before the CDR3 terminus; the germline J gene supplies the remainder. This chain connects TRBV5-1 to TRBJ1-2, with TRBD1 matching 8 bases. The germline V gene encodes CDR1 SGHRS and CDR2 YFSETQ. The CDR3 totals 12 residues. V lost 5 bases and J lost 7; bases outside the gene matches: 4. The CDR3 bases that were read are TGCGCCAGCAGGGAGGACAGGGTTGGC. It codes for CASREDRVG. In full, the CDR3 reads CASREDRVGYTF.

Only a few counts were recorded for this clone. The read halts 3 residues ahead of the CDR3 end, with the missing end drawn from the germline J gene. The genes are TRBV6-2 or TRBV6-3 and TRBJ2-3; 10 bases line up with TRBD2. The CDR3 length is 14 residues. Losses at the gene ends were 6 bases for V and 4 bases for J; bases not matched to a gene: 4. Germline CDR1 and CDR2: MNHEY and SVGEGT. The chain's CDR3 is CASRTSGAPDTQYF. The sequenced part of the CDR3 DNA is TGTGCCAGCAGAACTAGCGGGGCCCCAGATACG.

This clone occurred a few times. The CDR3 end is not reached by the read, which stops 3 residues before it; the germline J gene fills it in. V and J are TRBV11-1 and TRBJ2-5; D call uncertain. V lost 1 base and J 5 bases, leaving 5 bases between the germline ends. The CDR3 totals 12 residues. Germline CDR1 and CDR2: SGHAT and FQDESV (reference sequence). The CDR3 sequence is CASSLEAETQYF. The sequenced CDR3 bases are TGTGCCAGCAGCTTAGAAGCGGAGACC.

The table lists this clone with a few counts. The sequenced fragment ends 3 residues before the CDR3 boundary, so the rest is inferred from the germline J gene. The chain couples TRBV2 to TRBJ2-1; the match to TRBD2 covers 14 bases. The CDR3 covers 14 residues. Germline loops: CDR1 SNHLY, CDR2 FYNNEI. The ends lost 7 bases at V and 6 bases at J; junction bases unmatched: 2. CDR3 in amino acids: CASKGLAGVNEQFF. The CDR3 DNA, read in part, is TGTGCCAGCAAGGGACTAGCGGGAGTCAATGAG.

There are a few counts of this clone. The read is 3 residues too short to cover the CDR3 end, so that end is filled in from the germline J gene. V usage is TRBV19 and J usage is TRBJ1-3; D gene unclear. The CDR3 is 15 residues long. The V gene lost 4 bases and the J gene lost 2 bases, with 12 bases spanning the gap. Germline loops: CDR1 LNHDA, CDR2 SQIVND (reference sequence). The CDR3 DNA, read in part, is TGTGCCAGTAGTACCATCAGGTCCGCTGGAAACACC. Protein product: CASSTIRSAGNT. From start to end, the CDR3 is CASSTIRSAGNTIYF.

This clone showed up many times. The read comes to an end 3 residues before the CDR3 does, leaving the germline J gene to fill in the end. The chain employs TRBV7-2 and TRBJ2-7; the match to TRBD2 covers 8 bases. V gave up 0 bases and J gave up 2 bases; unmatched junction bases: 0. The germline V gene encodes CDR1 SGHTA and CDR2 FQGNSA. The CDR3 covers 14 residues. The CDR3 loop is CASSLASGTYEQYF. The CDR3 DNA, read in part, is TGTGCCAGCAGCTTAGCTAGCGGGACCTACGAG. Combining the CDR3 with reference TRBV7-2 and TRBJ2-7 gives the whole variable domain GAGVSQSPSNKVTEKGKDVELRCDPISGHTALYWYRQSLGQGLEFLIYFQGNSAPDKSGLPSDRFSAERTGGSVSTLTIQRTQQEDSAVYLCASSLASGTYEQYFGPGTRLTVT.

This clone was seen a few times. The sequence runs out 3 residues before the end of the CDR3; the remainder is reconstructed from the germline J gene. This sequence joins TRBV29-1 and TRBJ2-3, with 8 bases aligning to TRBD2. The CDR3 spans 15 residues. V shed 6 bases and J 4 bases; nucleotides not matched to a gene: 12. Germline V gene sequence: CDR1 SQVTM, CDR2 ANQGSEA. Here the CDR3 reads CSVGGAGKSADTQYF. CDR3 DNA, as far as it was read: TGCAGCGTCGGGGGGGCGGGGAAGAGCGCAGATACG.

This clone qualifies as medium-sized. Sequencing ends 3 residues short of the CDR3 end; the germline J gene provides the rest. The chain has TRBV5-4 and TRBJ2-2; the D is unclear. Trimming took 0 bases from V and 0 from J, leaving 6 bases between them. The CDR3 loop spans 15 amino acids. Germline V lookup: CDR1 SGHNT, CDR2 YYREEE (reference sequence). This chain's CDR3 is CASSLEATNTGELFF. The sequenced part of the CDR3 DNA is TGTGCCAGCAGCTTGGAAGCGACGAACACCGGGGAG.

By share, this clone counts as medium-sized. The CDR3 end is not reached by the read, which stops 3 residues before it; the germline J gene fills it in. The chain has TRBV28 and TRBJ2-7, with 13 bases lining up with TRBD2. CDR3 size: 15 residues. The junction had 5 bases not matched to a gene; V was cut back by 7 bases and J by 2 bases. The germline V gene has CDR1 MDHEN and CDR2 SYDVKM. The chain's CDR3 is CASKTTSGGAYEQYF. Incomplete CDR3 DNA: TGTGCCAGCAAAACCACTAGCGGGGGGGCCTACGAG.

On this clone: Read sequence stops 3 residues before the CDR3 end, and the germline J gene provides the missing end. The V and J genes are TRBV7-9 and TRBJ2-7, with 7 positions matching TRBD2. The CDR3 is 14 amino acids. CDR1 and CDR2 (germline): SEHNR, FQNEAQ (reference sequence). Unmatched junction bases numbered 6, after V lost 4 bases and J lost 3 bases. CDR3 DNA, as far as it was read: TGTGCCAGCAGCTACGAAGGCGGGAGCTACGAG. The encoded protein is CASSYEGGSYE. The full CDR3 protein is CASSYEGGSYEQYF.

This clone was counted at least ten times. The read finishes 3 residues shy of the CDR3 end, and the germline J gene is used to complete it. This chain links TRBV7-9 with TRBJ1-1; 8 nucleotides align to TRBD1. This CDR3 region has 15 residues. CDR1 is SEHNR and CDR2 is FQNEAQ in the germline V gene (reference sequence). V was clipped by 3 bases and J by 2 bases; unmatched bases: 5. The CDR3 reads CASSFGDRTNTEAFF. The sequenced part of the CDR3 DNA is TGTGCCAGCAGCTTCGGGGACAGGACAAACACTGAA.

This clone has a handful of counts. Sequencing ends 3 residues short of the CDR3 end; the germline J gene provides the rest. This rearrangement joins TRBV18 to TRBJ2-5; tentative D call: TRBD2 (6 bases). Germline V CDR1 and CDR2: KGHSH, LQKENI. The germline V and J ends were trimmed by 3 bases and 6 bases, with 23 bases remaining between them. This CDR3 has 17 amino acids. Partial CDR3 DNA: TGTGCCAGCTCACCGAGGATTTCTACTACTAGCAATAAGACC. This codes for CASSPRISTTSNKT. The CDR3 as a whole reads CASSPRISTTSNKTQYF.

In this sample, this clone turned up many times. The missing CDR3 end, 3 residues past where the read stops, is filled in from the germline J gene. V is TRBV5-4 and J is TRBJ1-2; D possibly corresponds to TRBD1 (6 bases). The CDR3 is 13 residues long. The V gene's germline CDR1 is SGHNT and CDR2 YYREEE (reference sequence). V was shortened by 9 bases and J by 5 bases, with 17 bases between the two germline ends. The DNA read from the CDR3 is TGTGCCACTAGGGGGGGAAGGGAGTATGGC. This gives the protein CATRGGREYG. The complete CDR3 reads CATRGGREYGYTF. The full variable domain, its missing parts supplied by reference TRBV5-4 and TRBJ1-2, is ETGVTQSPTHLIKTRGQQVTLRCSSQSGHNTVSWYQQALGQGPQFIFQYYREEENGRGNFPPRFSGLQFPNYSSELNVNALELDDSALYLCATRGGREYGYTFGSGTRLTVV.

With respect to this clone: The CDR3 end falls 3 residues outside the read, so it is completed with the germline J gene. This chain joins TRBV18 and TRBJ1-5; no clear D gene. The V end lost 1 base, the J end lost 0 bases, and 10 bases lay between the germline ends. CDR3 length: 16 amino acids. CDR1 and CDR2 from the germline V gene are KGHSH and LQKENI. This CDR3 is CASSPRQTNSNQPQHF. The covered CDR3 bases are TGTGCCAGCTCACCACGCCAGACTAATAGCAATCAGCCC.

In its sample, this clone was seen many times. The sequenced fragment ends 3 residues before the CDR3 boundary, so the rest is inferred from the germline J gene. This sequence joins TRBV10-3 and TRBJ1-6; possible D gene TRBD1, 6 bases. Germline V gene sequence: CDR1 ENHRY, CDR2 SYGVKD. This CDR3 comprises 13 residues. V was pared by 10 bases and J by 7 bases, with 14 bases between. The CDR3 sequence: CASKDSFNSPLHF. The CDR3 DNA, read in part, is TGTGCCAGTAAGGACAGCTTCAATTCACCC.